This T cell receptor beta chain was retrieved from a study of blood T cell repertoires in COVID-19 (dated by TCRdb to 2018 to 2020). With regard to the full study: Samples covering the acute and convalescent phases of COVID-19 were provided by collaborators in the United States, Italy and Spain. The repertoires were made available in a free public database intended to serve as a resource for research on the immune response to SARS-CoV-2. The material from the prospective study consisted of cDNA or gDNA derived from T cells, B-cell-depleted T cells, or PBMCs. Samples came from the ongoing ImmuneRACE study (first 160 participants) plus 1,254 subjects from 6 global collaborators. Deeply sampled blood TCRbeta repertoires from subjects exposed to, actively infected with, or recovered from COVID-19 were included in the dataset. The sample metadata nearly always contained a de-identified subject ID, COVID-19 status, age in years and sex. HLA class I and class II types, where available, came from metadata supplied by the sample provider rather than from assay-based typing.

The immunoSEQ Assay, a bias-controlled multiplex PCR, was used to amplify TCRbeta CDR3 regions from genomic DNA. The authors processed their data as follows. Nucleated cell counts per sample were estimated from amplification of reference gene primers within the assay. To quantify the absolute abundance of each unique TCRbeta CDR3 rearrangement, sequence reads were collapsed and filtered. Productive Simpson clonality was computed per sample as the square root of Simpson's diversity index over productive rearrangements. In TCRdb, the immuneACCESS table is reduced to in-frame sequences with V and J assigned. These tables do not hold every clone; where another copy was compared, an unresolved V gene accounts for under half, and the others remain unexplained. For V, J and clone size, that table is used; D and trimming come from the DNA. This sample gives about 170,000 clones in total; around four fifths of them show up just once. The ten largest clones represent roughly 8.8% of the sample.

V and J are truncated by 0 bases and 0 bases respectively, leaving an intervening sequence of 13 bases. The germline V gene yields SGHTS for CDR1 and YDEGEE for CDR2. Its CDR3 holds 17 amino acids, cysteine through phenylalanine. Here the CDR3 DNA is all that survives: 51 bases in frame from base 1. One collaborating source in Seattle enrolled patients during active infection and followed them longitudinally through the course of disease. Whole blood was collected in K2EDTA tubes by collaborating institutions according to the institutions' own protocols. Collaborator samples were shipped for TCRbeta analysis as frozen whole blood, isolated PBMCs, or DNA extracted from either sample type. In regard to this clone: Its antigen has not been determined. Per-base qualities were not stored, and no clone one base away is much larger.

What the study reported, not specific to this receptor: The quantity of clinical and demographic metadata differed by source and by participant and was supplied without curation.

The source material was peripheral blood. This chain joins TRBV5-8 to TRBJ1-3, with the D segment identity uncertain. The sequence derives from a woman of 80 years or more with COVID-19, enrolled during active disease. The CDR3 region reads CASSLGTLVSSGNTIYF. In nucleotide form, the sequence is TGTGCCAGCAGCTTGGGCACCCTCGTGAGCTCTGGAAACACCATATATTTT.